This entry features one T cell receptor beta chain sequence. Its antigen remains unidentified. Tagging with unique molecular identifiers was applied to individual cDNA molecules. TCRdb ran MiXCR on the 5' RACE reads and lists one entry per CDR3 protein. This table holds about 77,000 distinct CDR3 sequences, around a tenth found once. The data stem from a study of early T cells in non-severe SARS-CoV-2 infection. On the study more broadly: Sequencing targeted bulk RNA from unsorted whole blood, leaving chains unpaired.

General observations from the study: CD4 and private specificities were missed by VDJdb matching, which favored anti-spike CD8 responses.

The V gene's germline CDR1 is SGHVS and CDR2 FNYEAQ. V lost 1 base to trimming and J lost 5 bases; unmatched junction nucleotides: 4. The CDR3 runs 16 residues. This chain uses TRBV7-6 with TRBJ2-2; 10 nucleotides match TRBD2. The sequencing sample was made of whole blood. The origin of this receptor is an adult who was a healthcare worker with PCR-confirmed SARS-CoV-2 infection or an uninfected control (not recorded which). In DNA, the CDR3 is TGTGCCAGCAGCTTAGGAGCACTAGCGGGGACCGGGGAGCTGTTTTTT. It codes for CASSLGALAGTGELFF.